This section outlines one TCR beta chain sequence together with its context. This clone's antigen is unknown. The input lacks base qualities; no much larger clone sits a single base away. TCR beta repertoires were profiled from peripheral blood of about a dozen young patients with multiple sclerosis to demonstrate the VDJtools post-analysis software. Multiple sclerosis patients were children and adolescents aged roughly 6 to 16 years. This entry belongs to a study of post-analysis software for immune sequencing data (dated by TCRdb to between 2015 and 2016). In terms of the full investigation: Disease courses on record covered relapsing-remitting, secondary progressive and progressive-relapsing multiple sclerosis, though some patients had no subtype annotation. A subset of samples was prepared in parallel using single-end sample barcoding, then pooled and co-amplified after Illumina adapter ligation. The multiple sclerosis patient repertoires were compared with 10 to 12 previously published healthy control repertoires from donors aged roughly 6 to 27 years.

From its cysteine to its phenylalanine, the CDR3 spans 15 amino acids. Just the 45-base CDR3 DNA is kept, in frame starting at base 1. For CDR1 and CDR2, the germline V gene (reference sequence) lists LNHDA and SQIVND. The V end loses 6 bases and the J end loses 3 bases, and a stretch of 12 bases separates them. Study-wide conclusions, independent of this receptor: Normalized Chao1 diversity was significantly lower in multiple sclerosis patients than controls, suggesting substantial peripheral T-cell clonal expansion. The control group was slightly older than the multiple sclerosis patient group. Strong co-clustering of samples prepared in the same batch was shown by direct clustering with F measure, prompting a batch-effect correction. Significantly higher frequencies in patients than in controls were found for several TRBV segments, including TRBV5-6, TRBV5-1 and TRBV20-1.

Receptor libraries were prepared by PCR. Reads for this sample came from an Illumina HiSeq 2500. Unique molecular identifiers were incorporated into TCR beta cDNA libraries to reduce PCR and sequencing biases. Approximately 500,000 cDNA molecules were obtained for every 1 to 10 million input T cells, so each molecule roughly corresponded to one T cell. The patient libraries were prepared and sequenced using the same protocol as the earlier healthy control dataset. Samples belonging to the same batch were prepared together, multiplexed and sequenced on a shared HiSeq lane. The published analysis was carried out like this. Raw barcoded reads were processed with MIGEC, discarding single-read molecular identifier groups before consensus assembly and CDR3 extraction. Clonotype tables were post-analysed with VDJtools, and diversity was normalized by down-sampling all datasets to the smallest sample size. Repertoire overlap clustering matched CDR3 amino acid but not nucleotide sequences to correct batch-related cross-sample contamination. In-frame beta chains were kept once TCRdb had trimmed the public reads at Q25 with fastp and called clones with MiXCR. Merged by CDR3 protein, the rows form single entries marked with the most common genes and DNA. TCRdb's processing, not the authors', yielded these V and J calls. Recorded for this sample are hundreds of thousands of distinct CDR3 sequences; 25% to 30% of them occurred a single time. Jointly, the top ten make up 0.55% to 0.65% of the sample.

In this chain, TRBV19 is recombined with TRBJ2-6; no D gene is confidently identified. Sequences were obtained from blood. The clonotype comes from a girl between 5 and 17 years old with multiple sclerosis. The sequence in DNA is TGTGCCAGTAGCCCGGGTTGGAGTGGGGCCAACGTCCTGACTTTC. The translation is CASSPGWSGANVLTF. The CDR3 plus the reference TRBV19 and TRBJ2-6 genes for the other parts give the full variable domain: DGGITQSPKYLFRKEGQNVTLSCEQNLNHDAMYWYRQDPGQGLRLIYYSQIVNDFQKGDIAEGYSVSREKKESFPLTVTSAQKNPTAFYLCASSPGWSGANVLTFGAGSRLTVL.